These 18 T cell receptor beta chains share one sample of origin, sequenced in a study of cytomegalovirus exposure and HLA in healthy donors. In the PCR, 60 Vbeta and 13 Jbeta primers were used. Libraries were prepared by immunoSEQ multiplex PCR; TCRdb keeps only in-frame clonotypes and omits some of them. The table records 200,000 or so clones, 82% of them present only once. Sequencing was performed on PBMCs. These receptors were taken from a woman in her 50s in good health and CMV-seropositive.

Written as DNA, the CDR3 is TGTGCCAGCAGCTTCACATTGAACACTGAAGCTTTCTTT. Translating gives CASSFTLNTEAFF. The chain couples TRBV7-8 to TRBJ1-1; D is unclear. CDR1 and CDR2 (germline): SGHVS, FQNEAQ. The V end was cut by 3 bases, the J end by 0 bases, with 5 bases between. The CDR3 spans 13 residues.

This clone was seen only a few times. This chain links TRBV7-9 with TRBJ2-7, with D possibly matching TRBD1 (6 bases). Germline CDR1 is SEHNR and CDR2 is FQNEAQ (reference sequence). The CDR3 totals 13 residues. V shed 5 bases and J shed 3 bases, with 11 bases lying between them. This chain's CDR3 is CASSLGQIYEQYF. As DNA, the CDR3 is TGTGCCAGCAGCCTCGGACAGATCTACGAGCAGTACTTC.

This clone was counted once. The J gene is TRBJ2-5, the V gene TRBV10-2; D call uncertain. CDR1 is WSHSY and CDR2 is SAAADI in the germline V gene. This CDR3 region has 13 residues. Trimming removed 0 bases from V and 7 bases from J, with 9 bases in between. CDR3 sequence reads: CASSESREWTQYF. CDR3 coding DNA: TGCGCCAGCAGTGAGTCTAGAGAATGGACCCAGTACTTC.

The CDR3 region is CASSPGGRQNTQYF. CDR3 nucleotides: TGCGCCAGCAGCCCCGGGGGACGGCAAAATACGCAGTATTTT. The chain joins TRBV5-1 to TRBJ2-3, with D possibly being TRBD2 (6 bases). The CDR3 is 14 amino acids. V gave up 4 bases and J gave up 7 bases, with 16 bases separating them. Germline CDR1 reads SGHRS; CDR2 reads YFSETQ.

The V call is TRBV2, the J call TRBJ2-2, with TRBD1 matching 7 bases. Germline V CDR1 and CDR2: SNHLY, FYNNEI. The CDR3 consists of 15 residues. Trimming cost V 8 bases and J 1 base; bases outside gene matches: 7. The CDR3 protein is CASRMTGMNTGELFF. The DNA for the CDR3 is TGTGCCAGCCGAATGACAGGGATGAACACCGGGGAGCTGTTTTTT.

The V call is TRBV18, the J call TRBJ2-3; TRBD2 might be the D (6 bases). V was pared by 3 bases and J by 0 bases, with 10 bases between. The CDR3 loop spans 15 amino acids. The germline V gene encodes CDR1 KGHSH and CDR2 LQKENI. CDR3 nucleotides: TGTGCCAGCTCACCTCTGGCGGGGAGCACAGATACGCAGTATTTT. Translation: CASSPLAGSTDTQYF.

This rearrangement joins TRBV7-9 to TRBJ1-6; D might be TRBD1 (5 bases). CDR3 length equals 15 residues. V was trimmed by 5 bases and J by 9 bases, leaving 17 bases between them. Germline V lookup: CDR1 SEHNR, CDR2 FQNEAQ (reference sequence). The CDR3 DNA reads as TGTGCCAGCAGCCAGGGTGGAGGGATGGCTTCACCCCTCCACTTT. Protein sequence: CASSQGGGMASPLHF.

The chain joins TRBV15 to TRBJ1-1; no clear D. The CDR3 sequence is 13 residues long. Germline lookup yields CDR1 LNHNV and CDR2 YYDKDF (reference sequence). V lost 7 bases and J 1 base, leaving 10 bases between the germline ends. In DNA, the CDR3 is TGTGCCACCAAAAGTCTAACGAACACTGAAGCTTTCTTT. Protein product: CATKSLTNTEAFF.

The rearrangement links TRBV7-9 to TRBJ2-2; 8 bases agree with TRBD1. Trimming cost V 4 bases and J 0 bases; bases outside gene matches: 10. The CDR3 consists of 18 residues. Looked up from germline, CDR1 is SEHNR and CDR2 is FQNEAQ (reference sequence). The CDR3 loop reads CASSSTPGQGANTGELFF. CDR3 nucleotides: TGTGCCAGCAGCTCGACCCCCGGACAGGGCGCGAACACCGGGGAGCTGTTTTTT.

The V gene is TRBV25-1, the J gene TRBJ2-7; D unresolved. Trimming cost V 5 bases and J 7 bases, with 9 bases left between them. This CDR3 is built from 11 residues. Germline V CDR1 and CDR2: MGHDK, SYGVNS. CDR3 sequence: CASSLTSEQYF. CDR3 nucleotide sequence: TGTGCCAGCAGTCTCACGAGTGAGCAGTACTTC.

The CDR3 DNA reads TGTGCCAGCAAGCAGCAGCGGGGGGCGAACACCGGGGAGCTGTTTTTT. It is translated as CASKQQRGANTGELFF. The chain uses TRBV27 and TRBJ2-2, with TRBD2 identical over 9 bases. V was clipped by 7 bases and J by 0 bases; unmatched bases: 6. From germline, CDR1 is MNHEY and CDR2 SMNVEV (reference sequence). The CDR3 extends over 16 amino acids.

The chain is built from TRBV5-1 and TRBJ2-1, with 7 bases that match TRBD2. Germline V gene data show CDR1 as SGHRS and CDR2 as YFSETQ. V was pared by 9 bases and J by 1 base, with 10 bases of the junction left unmatched. CDR3 length equals 15 residues. The CDR3 coding sequence is TGCGCCACCAGACGGGGAGCGGGGTCCTACAATGAGCAGTTCTTC. It yields the protein CATRRGAGSYNEQFF.

This chain uses TRBV6-5 with TRBJ1-2, with TRBD1 identical over 7 bases. Germline values: CDR1 MNHEY, CDR2 SVGAGI. The CDR3 contains 16 residues. V gave up 1 base and J gave up 3 bases; unmatched junction bases: 8. CDR3 protein: CASSYLGTALDYGYTF. For the CDR3, the DNA is TGTGCCAGCAGTTACTTAGGGACAGCGCTGGACTATGGCTACACCTTC.

V is TRBV20-1 and J is TRBJ1-1, with D uncertain. V lost 5 bases, J lost 10 bases, and 14 bases lay in between. This CDR3 contains 11 residues. CDR1 is DFQATT and CDR2 is SNEGSKA in the germline V gene (reference sequence). The CDR3 region has the DNA TGCAGTGCTTCAGAGGAAGTGGGAGCTTTCTTT. Translating it yields CSASEEVGAFF.

This clone was seen a few times. The chain employs TRBV7-2 and TRBJ2-7; perhaps TRBD1 as D (6 bases). The CDR3 spans 15 residues. Germline V CDR1 and CDR2: SGHTA, FQGNSA. V gave up 0 bases and J gave up 2 bases, with 11 bases separating them. CDR3 amino acids: CASSLAPGATYEQYF. CDR3 bases: TGTGCCAGCAGCTTAGCTCCAGGGGCAACCTACGAGCAGTACTTC. Combining the CDR3 with reference TRBV7-2 and TRBJ2-7 gives the whole variable domain GAGVSQSPSNKVTEKGKDVELRCDPISGHTALYWYRQSLGQGLEFLIYFQGNSAPDKSGLPSDRFSAERTGGSVSTLTIQRTQQEDSAVYLCASSLAPGATYEQYFGPGTRLTVT.

The V call is TRBV7-2, the J call TRBJ2-7, with a tentative D call TRBD1 (5 bases). The CDR3 has 15 residues. Germline-derived CDR1 and CDR2 are SGHTA and FQGNSA. The V end was cut by 0 bases, the J end by 0 bases, with 9 bases between. The CDR3 here is CASSLAAGISYEQYF. Written as DNA, the CDR3 is TGTGCCAGCAGCTTAGCGGCAGGGATCTCCTACGAGCAGTACTTC.

This clone was counted only a few times. The rearrangement uses TRBV2 and TRBJ2-3; D is possibly TRBD2 (6 bases). V was pared by 4 bases and J by 3 bases, with 11 bases between. Germline values: CDR1 SNHLY, CDR2 FYNNEI. The CDR3 is 14 amino acids. The DNA for the CDR3 is TGTGCCAGCAGTGGGACCCGGGGGACAGATACGCAGTATTTT. Its protein product is CASSGTRGTDTQYF.

This sequence joins TRBV6-5 and TRBJ2-1, with 10 positions matching TRBD1. This CDR3 is 15 amino acids long. J gave up 8 bases and V 5 bases, and 9 bases lay outside the gene matches. Germline CDR1 reads MNHEY; CDR2 reads SVGAGI. This CDR3 reads CASSLWTGGSDEQFF. In DNA form, the CDR3 reads TGTGCCAGCAGTCTTTGGACAGGGGGAAGCGATGAGCAGTTCTTC.